What follows are 29 T cell receptor beta chains derived from one specimen sequenced in a study of T cells in Graves' hyperthyroidism and ophthalmopathy. It was RNA transcripts that yielded the amplified TCR beta CDR3 regions. Primed by the HTBI set, a first-round RT-PCR was run on the TCR CDR3. TCRdb re-derived calls from the multiplex PCR reads in MiXCR, one entry per CDR3 protein. The top ten hold approximately 32% of the sample, which has 300,000 to 500,000 distinct CDR3 sequences, about 16% seen once. The material sequenced was blood. These receptors were obtained from a woman aged 25 to 45 with Graves' hyperthyroidism.

The rearrangement links TRBV28 to TRBJ1-4; TRBD1 aligns across 7 bases. V lost 1 base, J lost 5 bases, and 7 bases stayed unmatched. The CDR3 has 16 amino acids. Germline assignment: CDR1 MDHEN and CDR2 SYDVKM. The CDR3 DNA is TGTGCCAGCAGTTTATTCGGGGACAGAGAGAATGAAAAACTGTTTTTT. This codes for CASSLFGDRENEKLFF.

V usage is TRBV18 and J usage is TRBJ1-5; TRBD1 might be the D (5 bases). Germline V gene data show CDR1 as KGHSH and CDR2 as LQKENI. CDR3 length: 13 residues. The V gene lost 5 bases and the J gene lost 6 bases, with 11 bases spanning the gap. CDR3 DNA sequence: TGTGCCAGCTCATCGACAGTCTCTCAGCCCCAGCATTTT. This sequence encodes CASSSTVSQPQHF. The variable domain in full, completed from reference TRBV18 and TRBJ1-5, reads NAGVMQNPRHLVRRRGQEARLRCSPMKGHSHVYWYRQLPEEGLKFMVYLQKENIIDESGMPKERFSAEFPKEGPSILRIQQVVRGDSAAYFCASSSTVSQPQHFGDGTRLSIL.

This clonotype was seen many times. As DNA, the CDR3 is TGTGCCAGCAGTTACTCGGAGGGACGGATGAACACTGAAGCTTTCTTT. Protein: CASSYSEGRMNTEAFF. This rearrangement joins TRBV6-5 to TRBJ1-1, with D possibly being TRBD1 (5 bases). The CDR3 is 16 residues long. The ends were cut back, 0 bases at V and 0 bases at J, with 11 bases in the middle. CDR1 is MNHEY, CDR2 SVGAGI, per germline.

This clonotype was observed many times. V usage is TRBV6-1 and J usage is TRBJ2-7; the D gene is possibly TRBD2 (5 bases). The V end was cut by 4 bases, the J end by 3 bases, with 10 bases between. The CDR3 sequence is 13 residues long. The germline V gene encodes CDR1 MNHNS and CDR2 SASEGT. Written as DNA, the CDR3 is TGTGCCAGCAGTGGGGCGGGTCTCTACGAGCAGTACTTC. Its translation is CASSGAGLYEQYF.

The table lists this clonotype with a few counts. This rearrangement joins TRBV2 to TRBJ2-1; 16 nucleotides match TRBD2. J was trimmed by 7 bases and V by 6 bases; bases with no gene match: 6. This CDR3 contains 16 residues. Germline CDR1 and CDR2: SNHLY and FYNNEI. In DNA form, the CDR3 reads TGTGCCAGCAGCCAGGGACTAGCGGGAGGGGGGAATGAGCAGTTCTTC. Translation gives CASSQGLAGGGNEQFF.

The V gene is TRBV12-3 or TRBV12-4, the J gene TRBJ2-1, with 7 bases that match TRBD2. V lost 1 base, J lost 7 bases, and 7 bases stayed unmatched. The length of the CDR3 is 15 residues. CDR3 region: CASSLGTRGSNEQFF. CDR3 nucleotide sequence: TGTGCCAGCAGTTTAGGGACTAGAGGGTCGAATGAGCAGTTCTTC.

For this clonotype: This may come from a read error, since a much larger clone is one base off. The chain has TRBV10-3 and TRBJ2-7, with 10 bases aligning to TRBD2. CDR1 is ENHRY, CDR2 SYGVKD, per germline. V was pared by 2 bases and J by 6 bases, with 10 bases of the junction left unmatched. The CDR3 spans 16 residues. Here the CDR3 DNA reads TGTGCCATCAGTGAGGCCTGGACTAGCGGAGCCTGCGAGCAGTACTTC. Its protein is CAISEAWTSGACEQYF.

This clonotype was seen at least ten times. The CDR3 nucleotides are TGCAGTGCTAGAGATTGGGGACTAGCGGGAGTCGAGCAGTACTTC. This codes for CSARDWGLAGVEQYF. This rearrangement joins TRBV20-1 to TRBJ2-7; 14 nucleotides agree with TRBD2. The CDR3 spans 15 residues. V was pared by 0 bases and J by 6 bases, with 4 bases of the junction left unmatched. Germline assignment: CDR1 DFQATT and CDR2 SNEGSKA (reference sequence).

The CDR3, as DNA: TGCGCCAGCAGTGAGCTGGCCGGGACTAGCGGGAAAAAAAATACCTACGAGCAGTACTTC. Translated, it gives CASSELAGTSGKKNTYEQYF. The chain employs TRBV10-2 and TRBJ2-7; 13 positions match TRBD2. J was trimmed by 2 bases and V by 2 bases; bases with no gene match: 15. The CDR3 is made up of 20 amino acids. Germline CDR1 and CDR2: WSHSY and SAAADI.

The table lists this clonotype with many counts. The chain employs TRBV11-3 and TRBJ2-1; 8 nucleotides line up with TRBD1. Trimming cost V 4 bases and J 8 bases; bases outside gene matches: 7. CDR1 and CDR2 from the germline V gene are SGHNT and YENEEA. CDR3 size: 14 residues. As DNA, the CDR3 is TGTGCCAGCAGCTCCATGGACAGGGAGGATGAGCAGTTCTTC. Translated, it gives CASSSMDREDEQFF.

This clonotype was counted ten times or more. The CDR3 nucleotides read TGTGCCAGCAGTTTAGAGAAAAGAACCTATAATTCACCCCTCCACTTT. Translation gives CASSLEKRTYNSPLHF. The chain recombines TRBV27 with TRBJ1-6; D gene unclear. There are 16 residues in the CDR3. Looked up from germline, CDR1 is MNHEY and CDR2 is SMNVEV (reference sequence). Trimming took off 2 bases at V and 2 bases at J, with 10 bases between the two ends.

This clonotype was seen only a few times. The chain is built from TRBV14 and TRBJ2-7; D is ambiguous. The DNA end favors TRBJ2-1, so the J call may be wrong. CDR1 and CDR2 (germline): SGHDN, FVKESK. CDR3 length: 11 residues. For the CDR3, the DNA is TGTGCCAGCAGCAAAAGTAACGAGCAGTTCTTC. Protein sequence: CASSKSNEQFF.

This clonotype was observed at least ten times. The chain is built from TRBV5-1 and TRBJ2-1; tentative D call: TRBD2 (6 bases). Germline values: CDR1 SGHRS, CDR2 YFSETQ. CDR3 length equals 15 residues. Deletions cut 4 bases from V and 4 bases from J, with 15 bases between. CDR3 loop: CASSHGDSRYNEQFF. As DNA, the CDR3 is TGCGCCAGCAGCCACGGGGACTCGAGATACAATGAGCAGTTCTTC.

The V call is TRBV20-1, the J call TRBJ1-1; D unclear. Trimming pared 0 bases from V and 1 base from J, leaving 6 bases between. The CDR3 totals 13 residues. CDR1 DFQATT and CDR2 SNEGSKA come from the germline V gene (reference sequence). The CDR3 is CSAREYRNTEAFF. The CDR3 DNA is TGCAGTGCTAGAGAGTATCGGAACACTGAAGCTTTCTTT.

Concerning this clonotype itself: A junction end diverges from the germline sequence, so it may reflect a read error. The V call is TRBV19, the J call TRBJ1-1, with D tentatively TRBD1 (5 bases). CDR3 length: 15 residues. Per the germline V gene, CDR1 is LNHDA and CDR2 is SQIVND (reference sequence). As DNA, the CDR3 is TGTGTCAGTAGTATAGCCCCCACAGGGAACACTGAAGCTTTCTTT. Protein sequence: CVSSIAPTGNTEAFF.

In its sample, this clonotype was seen many times. The J gene is TRBJ2-2, the V gene TRBV12-3 or TRBV12-4; perhaps TRBD2 as D (6 bases). The V and J ends lost 4 bases and 3 bases respectively, with 9 bases between them. This CDR3 has 14 residues. The CDR3 here is CASSWGLDTGELFF. CDR3 DNA sequence: TGTGCCAGCAGTTGGGGACTGGACACCGGGGAGCTGTTTTTT.

The table lists this clonotype with a few counts. An end of the junction does not agree with germline; a read error may underlie this. The chain couples TRBV6-1 to TRBJ2-2, with D maybe TRBD2 (5 bases). Germline CDR1 reads MNHNS; CDR2 reads SASEGT. This CDR3 comprises 13 residues. CDR3 region: CACSEVEGGELFF. The CDR3 DNA is TGTGCCTGCAGTGAAGTAGAGGGCGGGGAGCTGTTTTTT.

This clonotype has only a few counts. The rearrangement links TRBV18 to TRBJ2-1; no clear D. Germline lookup yields CDR1 KGHSH and CDR2 LQKENI. Trimming shortened V by 4 bases and J by 6 bases, and 19 bases separated the two germline ends. The CDR3 is made up of 16 amino acids. CDR3 region: CASSQSDPGIVNEQFF. DNA of the CDR3: TGTGCCAGCTCACAATCCGACCCAGGAATAGTCAATGAGCAGTTCTTC.

This clonotype came up a few times. A read error may explain this, as a much larger clone is one base away. The chain couples TRBV20-1 to TRBJ1-3; no definite D call. The CDR3 consists of 14 residues. CDR1 and CDR2 from the germline V gene are DFQATT and SNEGSKA (reference sequence). CDR3 sequence reads: CSALLPRTGNAIYF. The CDR3 DNA reads TGCAGTGCTCTACTACCCAGGACTGGAAACGCCATATATTTT.

This clonotype appeared a few times. The chain employs TRBV6-5 and TRBJ1-2; 9 bases align to TRBD1. This CDR3 is 17 amino acids long. V dropped 0 bases and J dropped 5; count of bases not matched to a gene: 10. Looked up from germline, CDR1 is MNHEY and CDR2 is SVGAGI. CDR3 DNA: TGTGCCAGCAGTTACTCCCGAGGGGGACAGGGAATATATGGCTACACCTTC. Protein sequence: CASSYSRGGQGIYGYTF.

This clonotype was found many times. The chain uses TRBV11-2 and TRBJ2-1; no reliable D call. Trimming cost V 6 bases and J 4 bases, with 10 bases left between them. CDR3 length: 13 residues. CDR1 SGHAT and CDR2 FQNNGV come from the germline V gene. The DNA for the CDR3 is TGTGCCAGCAGTAAGGGTGCATACAATGAGCAGTTCTTC. Translated, it gives CASSKGAYNEQFF.

The rearrangement joins TRBV2 to TRBJ1-3, with D unresolved. Germline-derived CDR1 and CDR2 are SNHLY and FYNNEI. The CDR3 contains 14 residues. Trimming cost V 5 bases and J 4 bases, with 12 bases left between them. CDR3 sequence: CASSWAVEGNTIYF. The CDR3 nucleotides read TGTGCCAGCAGTTGGGCGGTGGAGGGAAACACCATATATTTT.

The chain couples TRBV7-9 to TRBJ2-1, with 9 bases that match TRBD2. The germline gives CDR1 SEHNR, CDR2 FQNEAQ (reference sequence). V was clipped by 4 bases and J by 0 bases; unmatched bases: 10. The CDR3 is 18 residues long. The CDR3 spells CASSSETLAGSSYNEQFF. Written as DNA, the CDR3 is TGTGCCAGCAGCTCAGAAACTCTAGCGGGAAGCTCCTACAATGAGCAGTTCTTC.

This clonotype has only a few counts. V is TRBV20-1 and J is TRBJ2-5; D gene unclear. This CDR3 has 12 amino acids. Germline V lookup: CDR1 DFQATT, CDR2 SNEGSKA (reference sequence). Trimming took off 5 bases at V and 0 bases at J, with 7 bases between the two ends. In nucleotides, the CDR3 is TGCAGTGCTGCCATCAACCAAGAGACCCAGTACTTC. It yields the protein CSAAINQETQYF.

As DNA, the CDR3 is TGTGCCTGGGCCGGGGGGGGTAACAATCAGCCCCAGCATTTT. This translates into CAWAGGGNNQPQHF. The genes are TRBV30 and TRBJ1-5, with D possibly matching TRBD1 (5 bases). CDR3 length: 14 amino acids. Germline values: CDR1 GTSNPN, CDR2 SVGIG (reference sequence). Trimming shortened V by 5 bases and J by 3 bases, and 14 bases separated the two germline ends. Full variable domain (remainder filled in from reference TRBV30 and TRBJ1-5): SQTIHQWPATLVQPVGSPLSLECTVEGTSNPNLYWYRQAAGRGLQLLFYSVGIGQISSEVPQNLSASRPQDRQFILSSKKLLLSDSGFYLCAWAGGGNNQPQHFGDGTRLSIL.

This clonotype was seen at least ten times. The rearrangement joins TRBV24-1 to TRBJ2-1; TRBD1 matches 10 bases. The CDR3 spans 17 residues. J gave up 6 bases and V 3 bases, and 10 bases lay outside the gene matches. Germline values: CDR1 KGHDR, CDR2 SFDVKD. For the CDR3, the DNA is TGTGCCACCAGTGATCAAACCGGGACAGGGGATTTCAATGAGCAGTTCTTC. Its translation: CATSDQTGTGDFNEQFF.

This chain links TRBV5-1 with TRBJ2-1, with TRBD2 identical over 12 bases. The germline V gene has CDR1 SGHRS and CDR2 YFSETQ. With 0 bases clipped from V and 7 bases from J, the junction kept 8 bases outside the gene matches. The CDR3 consists of 17 residues. The CDR3 spells CASSLGASGRAQNEQFF. The CDR3, as DNA: TGCGCCAGCAGCTTGGGGGCTAGCGGGAGGGCCCAGAATGAGCAGTTCTTC.

This clonotype was seen ten or more times. The chain uses TRBV2 and TRBJ2-7; weak D call: TRBD2 (5 bases). V lost 2 bases, J lost 1 base, and 12 bases lay in between. The V gene's germline CDR1 is SNHLY and CDR2 FYNNEI. The CDR3 runs to 15 residues. CDR3 sequence reads: CASSELASLSYEQYF. CDR3 DNA sequence: TGTGCCAGCAGTGAACTTGCTAGCTTATCCTACGAGCAGTACTTC.

A few counts support this clonotype. This rearrangement joins TRBV24-1 to TRBJ2-1, with a weak D call TRBD1 (5 bases). The CDR3 sequence is 16 residues long. The V gene lost 1 base and the J gene lost 2 bases, with 11 bases spanning the gap. Germline V gene data show CDR1 as KGHDR and CDR2 as SFDVKD. The CDR3 DNA follows: TGTGCCACCAGTGATTTCGGACAAGGGACCTACAATGAGCAGTTCTTC. Its protein product is CATSDFGQGTYNEQFF.